The clone carrying this T cell receptor (beta chain) was picked up a small number of times. Its antigen is not known. The sample comes from a study of radiotherapy plus CTLA-4 blockade in lung cancer. The wider study: Around a sixth of patients responded objectively, and 25% to 40% achieved disease control. The study, taken as a whole, reports: TCR clones from tumors expanded in blood after radiotherapy plus ipilimumab.

Profiled with immunoSEQ multiplex PCR; TCRdb holds only in-frame clones, not every one. The sample contains approximately 32,000 clones, 65% to 75% of which appear only once. The CDR3 spans 13 residues. V was shortened by 4 bases and J by 6 bases, with 12 bases between the two germline ends. The germline V gene encodes CDR1 SNHLY and CDR2 FYNNEI. Ipilimumab CTLA-4 blockade and focal radiation were given to patients with chemo-refractory metastatic non-small-cell lung cancer. The sample in question was peripheral blood, obtained from a patient treated with radiotherapy plus ipilimumab. The receptor was derived from a human donor with non-small cell lung cancer who had stable disease on radiotherapy plus ipilimumab. The chain couples TRBV2 to TRBJ2-5, with D perhaps matching TRBD1 (6 bases). The CDR3 DNA is TGTGCCAGCAGTGGGCAGGGGTTGAAGACCCAGTACTTC. Translation: CASSGQGLKTQYF.